This T cell receptor beta chain originates from a study of T cell responses to AZD1222 COVID-19 vaccine. Profiled with immunoSEQ multiplex PCR; TCRdb holds only in-frame clones, not every one. The table includes about 140,000 clones, roughly 92% detected once. About this clone: Other DNA variants within this sample encode the same CDR3.

This receptor was identified in an adult in good health. Specimen: peripheral blood, collected on day 0 of AZD1222 vaccination.

The CDR3 DNA is TGCAGTGCTAAGGGAGAGACCCAGTACTTC. It translates to CSAKGETQYF. The chain recombines TRBV20-1 with TRBJ2-5; D remains unclear. Per germline, CDR1 DFQATT and CDR2 SNEGSKA (reference sequence). V lost 4 bases and J lost 4, with 4 bases in between. This CDR3 spans 10 amino acids.